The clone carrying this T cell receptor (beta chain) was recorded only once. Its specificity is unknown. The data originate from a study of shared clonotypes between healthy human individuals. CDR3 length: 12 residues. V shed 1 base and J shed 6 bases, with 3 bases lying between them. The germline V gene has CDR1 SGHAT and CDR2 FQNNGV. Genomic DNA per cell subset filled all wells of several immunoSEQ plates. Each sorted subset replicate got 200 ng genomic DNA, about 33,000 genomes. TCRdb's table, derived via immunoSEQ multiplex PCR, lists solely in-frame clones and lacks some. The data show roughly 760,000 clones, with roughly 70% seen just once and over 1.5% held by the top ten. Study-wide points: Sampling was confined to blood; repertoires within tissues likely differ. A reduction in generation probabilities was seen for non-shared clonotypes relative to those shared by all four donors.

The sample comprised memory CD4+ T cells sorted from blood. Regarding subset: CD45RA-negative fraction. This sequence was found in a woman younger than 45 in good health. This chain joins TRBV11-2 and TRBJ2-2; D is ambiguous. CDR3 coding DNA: TGTGCCAGCAGCTTAGTCGCCGGGGAGCTGTTTTTT. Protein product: CASSLVAGELFF.